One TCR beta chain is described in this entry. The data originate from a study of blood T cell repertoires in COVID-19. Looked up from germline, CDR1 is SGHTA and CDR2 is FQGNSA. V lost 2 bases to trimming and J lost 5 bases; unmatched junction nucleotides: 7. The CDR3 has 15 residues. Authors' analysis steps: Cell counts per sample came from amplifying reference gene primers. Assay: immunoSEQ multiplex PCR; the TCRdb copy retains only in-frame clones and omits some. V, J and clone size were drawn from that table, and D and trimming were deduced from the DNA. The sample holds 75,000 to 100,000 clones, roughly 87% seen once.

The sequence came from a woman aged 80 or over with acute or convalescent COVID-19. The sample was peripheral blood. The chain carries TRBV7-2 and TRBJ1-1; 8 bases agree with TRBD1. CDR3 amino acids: CASSLQGAIGTEAFF. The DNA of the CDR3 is TGTGCCAGCAGCTTACAGGGGGCGATTGGTACTGAAGCTTTCTTT.